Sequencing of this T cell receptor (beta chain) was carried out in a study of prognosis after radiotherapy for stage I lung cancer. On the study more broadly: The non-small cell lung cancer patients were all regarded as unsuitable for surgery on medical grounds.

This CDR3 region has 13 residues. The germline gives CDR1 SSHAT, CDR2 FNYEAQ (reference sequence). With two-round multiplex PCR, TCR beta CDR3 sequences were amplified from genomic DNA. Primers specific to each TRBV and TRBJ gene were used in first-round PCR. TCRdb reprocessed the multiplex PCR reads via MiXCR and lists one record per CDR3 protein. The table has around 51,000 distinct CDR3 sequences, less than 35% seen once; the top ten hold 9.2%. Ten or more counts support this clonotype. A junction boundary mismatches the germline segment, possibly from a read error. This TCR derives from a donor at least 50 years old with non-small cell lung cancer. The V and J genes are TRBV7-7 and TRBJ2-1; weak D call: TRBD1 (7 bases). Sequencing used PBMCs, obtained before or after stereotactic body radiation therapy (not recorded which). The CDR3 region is CASSQDPGGEQFF. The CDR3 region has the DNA TGTGCTAGCAGCCAAGACCCAGGGGGGGAGCAGTTCTTC.